One sample yielded the 22 T cell receptor beta chains listed below, sequenced in a study of post-analysis software for immune sequencing data (dated by TCRdb to the mid-2010s). Library construction relied on PCR. TCRdb shows the sequencer as Illumina HiSeq 2500. Unique molecular identifiers were incorporated into TCR beta cDNA libraries to reduce PCR and sequencing biases. TCRdb's own reprocessing of the public reads used fastp at Q25 and MiXCR and kept productive beta chains. For every CDR3 protein sequence, its rows merge into one entry that carries the most common genes and DNA. The sample table lists around 500,000 distinct CDR3 sequences, less than 40% of them with a count of one. The biggest ten clones account for 5% to 6% of the sample. Overall study results and their limits: Patients showed significantly higher frequencies than controls for about five TRBV segments, among them TRBV5-6, TRBV5-1 and TRBV20-1.

Their cognate antigens are unknown. Material: blood. These receptors originate from a girl under 18 with multiple sclerosis.

This clonotype was seen only a few times. The junction departs from germline at one end; a sequencing error may be responsible. The rearrangement uses TRBV29-1 and TRBJ2-3; possibly TRBD2 for D (5 bases). Looked up from germline, CDR1 is SQVTM and CDR2 is ANQGSEA. The CDR3 loop spans 13 amino acids. CDR3 bases: TGTAGCGTTGAACAGTCGGGTTCAGATACGCAGTATTTT. Its translation is CSVEQSGSDTQYF.

The rearrangement uses TRBV7-8 and TRBJ2-7; no reliable D call. V dropped 1 base and J dropped 3 bases, with 13 bases sitting between them. CDR1 is SGHVS and CDR2 is FQNEAQ in the germline V gene. This CDR3 has 15 residues. As DNA, the CDR3 is TGTGCCAGCAGCTTAGTTCGGCAGGCTGACTACGAGCAGTACTTC. Translating it yields CASSLVRQADYEQYF. The full variable domain, completed using reference TRBV7-8 and TRBJ2-7, is GAGVSQSPRYKVAKRGQDVALRCDPISGHVSLFWYQQALGQGPEFLTYFQNEAQLDKSGLPSDRFFAERPEGSVSTLKIQRTQQEDSAVYLCASSLVRQADYEQYFGPGTRLTVT.

The chain uses TRBV6-6 and TRBJ1-2, with 9 bases lining up with TRBD1. Unmatched junction bases numbered 6, after V lost 7 bases and J lost 6 bases. The germline CDR1 and CDR2 sequences are MNHNY and SVGAGI (reference sequence). This CDR3 spans 13 amino acids. CDR3 sequence (DNA): TGTGCCAGCACTACAGGGGGCCGGGATGGCTACACCTTC. As protein: CASTTGGRDGYTF.

The chain recombines TRBV20-1 with TRBJ2-6, with 7 bases lining up with TRBD1. Germline lookup yields CDR1 DFQATT and CDR2 SNEGSKA (reference sequence). The trim removed 0 bases at V and 2 bases at J, leaving 7 bases unmatched. The CDR3 extends over 17 amino acids. CDR3 coding DNA: TGCAGTGCTAGAGAGATTACAGGGGATGCTGGGGCCAACGTCCTGACTTTC. Translated: CSAREITGDAGANVLTF.

This clonotype was seen a few times. The J gene is TRBJ2-7, the V gene TRBV13; the D gene is possibly TRBD1 (5 bases). V lost 6 bases and J 2 bases, leaving 14 bases between the germline ends. The germline gives CDR1 PRHDT, CDR2 FYEKMQ (reference sequence). The CDR3 sequence is 14 residues long. CDR3 DNA sequence: TGTGCCAGCAGACGCAGGGTGGGGACCTACGAGCAGTACTTC. Its protein is CASRRRVGTYEQYF.

V gene TRBV10-3 combines with J gene TRBJ1-5, with D possibly matching TRBD1 (5 bases). Trimming took off 5 bases at V and 0 bases at J, with 11 bases between the two ends. The CDR3 runs to 15 residues. Germline-derived CDR1 and CDR2 are ENHRY and SYGVKD. This CDR3 is CAISPTDPSNQPQHF. CDR3 DNA sequence: TGTGCCATCAGTCCGACAGATCCTAGCAATCAGCCCCAGCATTTT.

The table lists this clonotype with a few counts. The V gene is TRBV6-6, the J gene TRBJ1-5; the D is unclear. CDR1 MNHNY and CDR2 SVGAGI come from the germline V gene (reference sequence). Trimming took 0 bases from V and 0 from J, leaving 3 bases between them. The CDR3 sequence is 14 residues long. The CDR3 DNA reads TGTGCCAGCAGTTACTCGGCTAGCAATCAGCCCCAGCATTTT. Translated, it gives CASSYSASNQPQHF.

This clonotype was recorded a few times. The chain couples TRBV7-6 to TRBJ2-5; TRBD2 matches 9 bases. This CDR3 has 17 amino acids. Germline V gene data show CDR1 as SGHVS and CDR2 as FNYEAQ. V shed 0 bases, J shed 1 base, and the junction held 6 bases outside the gene matches. This chain's CDR3 is CASSLAIWRGGQETQYF. The CDR3 DNA reads TGTGCCAGCAGCTTAGCGATTTGGCGGGGGGGCCAAGAGACCCAGTACTTC.

The chain couples TRBV5-1 to TRBJ1-4; 8 bases align to TRBD1. The CDR3 runs to 17 residues. The germline gives CDR1 SGHRS, CDR2 YFSETQ. V was pared by 4 bases and J by 7 bases, with 15 bases of the junction left unmatched. CDR3 protein: CASSRTFGQGDTEKLFF. In nucleotides, the CDR3 is TGCGCCAGCAGCCGAACTTTCGGACAGGGAGATACTGAAAAACTGTTTTTT.

This clonotype turned up a few times. The V call is TRBV7-8, the J call TRBJ2-5; 8 bases align to TRBD1. TRBJ2-7 matches the DNA end more closely, so the J call is doubtful. From germline, CDR1 is SGHVS and CDR2 FQNEAQ. The CDR3 spans 16 residues. CDR3 bases: TGTGCCAGCAGCTTAGCGCGCGGACAGGGAACATACGAGCAGTACTTC. This encodes CASSLARGQGTYEQYF.

Concerning this clonotype itself: A read error may account for a junction end that differs from germline. The chain has TRBV9 and TRBJ2-1; TRBD1 is a possible D gene (5 bases). The germline gives CDR1 SGDLS, CDR2 YYNGEE. CDR3 length: 18 amino acids. The CDR3 coding sequence is TGTACCAGCAGCGTTCGGTCCTCAGAACAGGTCCGATACAATGAGCAGTTCTTC. Protein: CTSSVRSSEQVRYNEQFF.

The chain couples TRBV6-1 to TRBJ1-2; D gene unclear. The V gene's germline CDR1 is MNHNS and CDR2 SASEGT. Trimming shortened V by 4 bases and J by 4 bases, and 10 bases separated the two germline ends. This CDR3 has 13 residues. CDR3 DNA sequence: TGTGCCAGCAGTGGACCAAAGTGCTATGGCTACACCTTC. It codes for CASSGPKCYGYTF.

This rearrangement joins TRBV6-2 or TRBV6-3 to TRBJ2-3, with 8 nucleotides matching TRBD1. CDR1 is MNHEY and CDR2 is SVGEGT in the germline V gene. The J segment lost 3 bases and the V segment lost 10 bases, leaving 12 bases of the junction unmatched. There are 15 residues in the CDR3. CDR3 in DNA: TGTGCCAACAGCCTAAGACAGGGGCAGACAGATACGCAGTATTTT. This gives the protein CANSLRQGQTDTQYF.

The chain links TRBV6-5 to TRBJ1-1; a weak D match, TRBD1 (5 bases). This CDR3 has 12 residues. Germline-derived CDR1 and CDR2 are MNHEY and SVGAGI. Trimming removed 6 bases at V and 4 bases at J, with 9 bases between. As DNA, the CDR3 is TGTGCCAGCAGGCAGGGAGGCACTGAAGCTTTCTTT. This codes for CASRQGGTEAFF.

Only a few counts were recorded for this clonotype. The chain combines TRBV5-6 with TRBJ2-7; TRBD1 is a possible D gene (5 bases). The germline gives CDR1 SGHDT, CDR2 YYEEEE. The ends were cut back, 4 bases at V and 0 bases at J, with 26 bases in the middle. The CDR3 covers 19 residues. The CDR3 DNA is TGTGCCAGCAGCCCACAACTTAAGAAGGGGAAATATCACTCCTACGAGCAGTACTTC. Encoded protein: CASSPQLKKGKYHSYEQYF.

V and J are TRBV7-2 and TRBJ2-7, with unresolved D. V was trimmed by 1 base and J by 3 bases, leaving 7 bases between them. This CDR3 is 13 amino acids long. Germline V gene data show CDR1 as SGHTA and CDR2 as FQGNSA. CDR3 loop: CASSLGWVYEQYF. CDR3 nucleotides: TGTGCCAGCAGCTTAGGGTGGGTCTACGAGCAGTACTTC.

CDR3 protein: CASSARQGKWAISTDTQYF. The CDR3 DNA reads as TGTGCCAGCAGCGCCCGACAGGGAAAATGGGCTATTAGCACAGATACGCAGTATTTT. The J gene is TRBJ2-3, the V gene TRBV7-3; the match to TRBD1 covers 7 bases. This CDR3 spans 19 amino acids. In germline, CDR1 is SGHTA, CDR2 FQGTGA. V was clipped by 5 bases and J by 0 bases; unmatched bases: 17.

The chain has TRBV12-3 or TRBV12-4 and TRBJ2-2; D is perhaps TRBD2 (5 bases). This CDR3 has 17 amino acids. Trimming left V 5 bases short and J 3 bases short, with 19 bases between. The DNA of the CDR3 is TGTGCCAGCAGTGCCCCCGGGGTCCCCAGATACACCGGGGAGCTGTTTTTT. It specifies CASSAPGVPRYTGELFF.

This clonotype has a handful of counts. The rearrangement joins TRBV5-6 to TRBJ1-1; no reliable D call. CDR1 SGHDT and CDR2 YYEEEE come from the germline V gene. This CDR3 is 11 amino acids long. Trimming pared 1 base from V and 8 bases from J, leaving 6 bases between. CDR3 nucleotides: TGTGCCAGCAGCTTGATCGGCGAAGCTTTCTTT. It encodes CASSLIGEAFF.

The chain uses TRBV12-3 or TRBV12-4 and TRBJ2-3; D assignment may be TRBD1 or TRBD2 (6 bases each). Trimming shortened V by 3 bases and J by 6 bases, and 13 bases separated the two germline ends. This CDR3 contains 14 residues. This CDR3 is CASSFQRGVDTQYF. Written as DNA, the CDR3 is TGTGCCAGCAGTTTTCAAAGGGGGGTGGATACGCAGTATTTT.

This clonotype was picked up a small number of times. The chain uses TRBV29-1 and TRBJ2-3; TRBD2 agrees at 11 bases. From germline, CDR1 is SQVTM and CDR2 ANQGSEA. The CDR3 is 14 amino acids. V trimming: 6 bases; J trimming: 5 bases; junction bases outside the gene matches: 7. The CDR3 spells CSVILAGGGDTQYF. For the CDR3, the DNA is TGCAGCGTCATCCTAGCGGGGGGTGGAGATACGCAGTATTTT.

This clonotype was seen only a few times. The chain recombines TRBV6-6 with TRBJ2-1; 10 bases align to TRBD2. Trimming cost V 4 bases and J 7 bases; bases outside gene matches: 13. Germline CDR1 is MNHNY and CDR2 is SVGAGI (reference sequence). The CDR3 contains 17 residues. Written as DNA, the CDR3 is TGTGCCAGCAGTTCGAATTCCGGGACTAGCGATACAAATGAGCAGTTCTTC. Amino acids: CASSSNSGTSDTNEQFF.